This entry describes one T cell receptor (beta chain). In germline, CDR1 is SNHLY, CDR2 FYNNEI. The CDR3 contains 18 residues. The V gene end was trimmed by 7 bases and the J gene end by 4 bases; junction bases not matched to a gene: 17. The sample comes from a study of blood T cell repertoires in COVID-19. Study-level information: Acute and convalescent COVID-19 specimens originated in the United States, Italy and Spain. T cells, B-cell-depleted T cells, or PBMCs provided the cDNA or gDNA that served as material.

Seattle enrolled patients during active infection and tracked them longitudinally. Generated by immunoSEQ multiplex PCR, the TCRdb table keeps only in-frame clones and is missing some. This sample has 300,000 to 450,000 clones, with about 87% found just once. Specimen: peripheral blood. The chain links TRBV2 to TRBJ2-2; 8 nucleotides align to TRBD2. This clonotype originated in a woman aged 25 to 39 with COVID-19, enrolled during active disease. The CDR3 here is CASIPGGGRTVRTGELFF. The CDR3 region has the DNA TGTGCCAGCATTCCGGGGGGGGGCAGGACAGTCCGCACCGGGGAGCTGTTTTTT.